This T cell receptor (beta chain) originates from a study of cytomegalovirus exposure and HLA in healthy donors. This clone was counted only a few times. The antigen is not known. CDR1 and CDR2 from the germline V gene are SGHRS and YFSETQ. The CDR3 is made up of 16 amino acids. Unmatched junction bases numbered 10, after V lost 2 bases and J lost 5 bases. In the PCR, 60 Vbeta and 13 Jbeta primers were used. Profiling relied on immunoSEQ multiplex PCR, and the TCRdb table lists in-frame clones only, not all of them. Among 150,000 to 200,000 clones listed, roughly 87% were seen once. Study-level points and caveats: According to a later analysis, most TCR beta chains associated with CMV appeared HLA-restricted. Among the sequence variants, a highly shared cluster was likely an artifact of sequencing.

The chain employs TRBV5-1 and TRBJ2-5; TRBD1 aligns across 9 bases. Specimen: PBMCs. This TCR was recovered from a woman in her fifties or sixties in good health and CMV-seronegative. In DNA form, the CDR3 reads TGCGCCAGCAGCTTTTCGGGGACAGGGACCCTTGAGACCCAGTACTTC. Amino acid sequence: CASSFSGTGTLETQYF.